A single sample gave rise to the 13 T cell receptor beta chains below, sequenced in a study of T cell responses to AZD1222 COVID-19 vaccine. The table came from immunoSEQ multiplex PCR; TCRdb's copy has only in-frame clones and leaves some out. The table records over 75,000 clones, over 85% of them present only once. The sequenced sample was peripheral blood, obtained on day 0 of AZD1222 vaccination. Receptors were obtained from an adult in good health.

This chain uses TRBV5-1 with TRBJ2-5, with D tentatively TRBD1 (6 bases). This CDR3 has 16 residues. From germline, CDR1 is SGHRS and CDR2 YFSETQ. V was pared by 2 bases and J by 1 base, with 15 bases between. CDR3 in amino acids: CASSFFGSTGQETQYF. The CDR3 DNA is TGCGCCAGCAGCTTTTTTGGTTCGACAGGCCAAGAGACCCAGTACTTC.

CDR3 amino acids: CASSPGQGASRQYF. DNA for the CDR3: TGTGCCAGCAGCCCGGGACAGGGGGCTAGTAGGCAGTACTTC. The chain recombines TRBV3-1 (or the pseudogene TRBV3-2) with TRBJ2-7, with 12 bases identical to TRBD1. CDR3 length equals 14 residues. V trimming: 4 bases; J trimming: 9 bases; junction bases outside the gene matches: 7. Germline lookup yields CDR1 LGHDT and CDR2 YNNKEL (reference sequence).

The genes are TRBV10-3 and TRBJ2-7; 9 bases fit TRBD1. V shed 4 bases and J 5 bases; nucleotides not matched to a gene: 0. Germline CDR1 is ENHRY and CDR2 is SYGVKD. CDR3 length equals 12 residues. In DNA form, the CDR3 reads TGTGCCATCAGTGGGGACAGGGACGAGCAGTACTTC. Protein sequence: CAISGDRDEQYF.

This chain connects TRBV18 to TRBJ1-2; no clear D. Trimming took 3 bases from V and 10 from J, leaving 21 bases between them. The CDR3 is 15 residues long. Germline loops: CDR1 KGHSH, CDR2 LQKENI. This CDR3 reads CASSPADSSGLIYTF. For the CDR3, the DNA is TGTGCCAGCTCACCGGCGGACTCCTCAGGCTTGATCTACACCTTC.

The chain couples TRBV30 to TRBJ1-1; no clear D gene. Germline lookup yields CDR1 GTSNPN and CDR2 SVGIG (reference sequence). The CDR3 extends over 12 amino acids. Trimming took 3 bases from V and 8 from J, leaving 13 bases between them. CDR3 bases: TGTGCCTGGAGCTATAACGGCGTGGAAGCTTTCTTT. It encodes CAWSYNGVEAFF.

This clone was observed a single time. The rearrangement links TRBV5-1 to TRBJ1-2; D gene ambiguous. V was pared by 2 bases and J by 3 bases, with 11 bases between. Germline loops: CDR1 SGHRS, CDR2 YFSETQ. The CDR3 extends over 14 amino acids. The CDR3 nucleotides read TGCGCCAGCAGCTTCGGGAGGGAACACTATGGCTACACCTTC. Its translation is CASSFGREHYGYTF.

The chain is built from TRBV3-1 (or the pseudogene TRBV3-2) and TRBJ2-1, with D possibly TRBD2 on 6 matching bases. The V gene lost 3 bases and the J gene lost 7 bases, with 13 bases spanning the gap. Germline CDR1 LGHDT, CDR2 YNNKEL (reference sequence). The CDR3 has 14 amino acids. Written as DNA, the CDR3 is TGTGCCAGCAGCCAGGCGGGGTCAGAAAATGAGCAGTTCTTC. Its translation is CASSQAGSENEQFF.

The CDR3 nucleotides are TGTGCCAGCAGTGAGGGAGGGGGCAGCTATTACGAGCAGTACTTC. This sequence encodes CASSEGGGSYYEQYF. This rearrangement joins TRBV2 to TRBJ2-7; D might be TRBD1 or TRBD2, each matching 7 bases. This CDR3 region has 15 residues. The germline V gene has CDR1 SNHLY and CDR2 FYNNEI. V lost 3 bases and J lost 4, with 16 bases in between.

V and J are TRBV5-1 and TRBJ2-1; the D is unclear. This CDR3 is 14 amino acids long. Trimming shortened V by 0 bases and J by 1 base, and 5 bases separated the two germline ends. Germline V lookup: CDR1 SGHRS, CDR2 YFSETQ. CDR3 region: CASSLEGSYNEQFF. CDR3 in DNA: TGCGCCAGCAGCTTGGAAGGGTCCTACAATGAGCAGTTCTTC.

Of note for this clone: Other DNA sequences in this sample translate to the same CDR3. The chain carries TRBV3-1 (or the pseudogene TRBV3-2) and TRBJ1-5; no reliable D call. This CDR3 region has 13 residues. Germline values: CDR1 LGHDT, CDR2 YNNKEL (reference sequence). V shed 4 bases and J shed 7 bases, with 11 bases lying between them. The CDR3 is CASSPSTAQPQHF. In DNA form, the CDR3 reads TGTGCCAGCAGCCCCTCGACGGCCCAGCCCCAGCATTTT.

The chain employs TRBV16 and TRBJ2-7; unclear D gene. The V gene lost 4 bases and the J gene lost 5 bases, with 6 bases spanning the gap. Per the germline V gene, CDR1 is KGHSY and CDR2 is FQNENV. This CDR3 has 11 amino acids. The CDR3 DNA reads as TGTGCCAGCAGCCCAAGGCACGAGCAGTACTTC. Translation: CASSPRHEQYF.

V usage is TRBV27 and J usage is TRBJ2-7; 8 nucleotides match TRBD1. The CDR3 spans 17 residues. Germline CDR1 reads MNHEY; CDR2 reads SMNVEV (reference sequence). V was pared by 5 bases and J by 4 bases, with 16 bases of the junction left unmatched. CDR3 sequence: CASSRPSTGGIPYEQYF. CDR3 coding DNA: TGTGCCAGCAGTAGGCCATCTACAGGGGGAATTCCGTACGAGCAGTACTTC.

Only a few counts were recorded for this clone. J is TRBJ2-7 and V is TRBV29-1, with no clear D. The CDR3 runs 14 residues. V shed 7 bases and J shed 2 bases, with 18 bases lying between them. Germline V CDR1 and CDR2: SQVTM, ANQGSEA. CDR3 sequence (DNA): TGCAGCGCCAGGAAGTCGGGTATGGCCTACGAGCAGTACTTC. Translated, it gives CSARKSGMAYEQYF.